This T cell receptor beta chain was identified in a study of CD8+CD57+ T cells in acquired aplastic anemia. Study details: Quantities of DNA derived from sorted CD4+ and CD8+ cells averaged roughly 3.4 ug.

The TCR beta profiling, which covered VDJ combination and CDR3 sequence, was carried out using genomic DNA as the template. TCRdb redid the calling of the reads with MiXCR, one entry per CDR3 protein. This sample has about 150,000 distinct CDR3 sequences, with 52% found just once. This clonotype was detected many times. What it binds is not known. Study conclusions and caveats: Patients shared twenty-nine CD8+ CDR3 sequences with controls.

Sequenced patients had shown CD8+CD57+ cell expansion by flow cytometry. Receipt of therapy had not occurred in any patient by the time of blood sampling. Sequenced material: sorted CD4+, CD8+, or CD8+CD57+ T cells (not recorded which) from PBMCs. This clonotype originated in a human donor with aplastic anemia.

Here the CDR3 reads CSAREDRLNEKLFF. The CDR3, as DNA: TGCAGTGCTAGAGAGGACAGGCTTAATGAAAAACTGTTTTTT. J is TRBJ1-4 and V is TRBV20-1; 7 bases match TRBD1. Germline V lookup: CDR1 DFQATT, CDR2 SNEGSKA (reference sequence). CDR3 length equals 14 residues. The V segment lost 0 bases and the J segment 4 bases; nucleotides outside the gene matches: 2.